This TCR beta chain originates from a study of blood T cell repertoires in COVID-19. Overall study: Sample material is recorded as cDNA or gDNA derived from T cells, B-cell-depleted T cells, or PBMCs.

In the original processing: Reference gene primer amplification gave estimated nucleated cell counts. The protocol was immunoSEQ multiplex PCR, while the TCRdb copy is restricted to in-frame clones and leaves out a portion. The V and J calls and the clone size are those of that table, but D and trimming were determined from the DNA. This sample carries fewer than 110,000 clones, approximately 90% of them seen once, and the ten largest clones take 6.8%. Germline CDR1 SGHTS, CDR2 YDEGEE. V dropped 3 bases and J dropped 0; count of bases not matched to a gene: 6. The CDR3 runs 15 residues. This receptor was identified in a man aged 50 or older with active or convalescent COVID-19. Input material: peripheral blood. The chain has TRBV5-8 and TRBJ2-7; 7 bases line up with TRBD2. The CDR3 DNA is TGTGCCAGCAGCTGGGGTAGCGGGCCCTCCTACGAGCAGTACTTC. Its protein is CASSWGSGPSYEQYF.